The sequence of this TCR beta chain was determined in a study of identical twins listed by TCRdb under 2016. A note on the overall study: The study deep-sequenced TCR alpha and beta repertoires from monozygotic twins, unrelated adults of various ages and cord blood to test whether fetal clonotypes persist. To rule out contamination, replicate twin experiments were performed at different times with different library preparation protocols. What the work shows at the level of the full study, not this receptor alone: Compared with coincidental sharing between unrelated individuals, out-of-frame TCR alpha sequences shared between twins showed an excess of sequences with low generation probability. Because the same donors could not be followed over many years, the conclusions relied on cross-sectional statistical analysis. In monozygotic twins, recombination models systematically underestimated out-of-frame TCR alpha sharing, but the models matched the sharing seen between unrelated individuals. Abundant cord blood beta clonotypes carried fewer insertions; young adult naive repertoires showed a weaker similar trend, while memory repertoires showed none. Invariant T cells such as MAIT and iNKT could partly confound zero-insertion analyses, although diverse VJ usage argued against such confounding for most clonotypes. Excess twin sharing in beta out-of-frame sequences was weaker because fewer shared sequences lowered the signal-to-noise ratio.

Library creation used 5' RACE. Sequencing relied on an Illumina HiSeq 2000. A universal primer binding site was introduced by template switching, and a unique molecular identifier was present in the final cDNA, enabling accurate counting of TCR cDNA molecules. Specific primers in the conserved constant-segment region were used to synthesize first-strand cDNA for TCR alpha and beta chains. To control for contamination, each cDNA library was double barcoded with a SMART-Mk sample barcode plus Illumina barcodes. TruSeq adapter sequences and Illumina sample barcodes were added in two successive PCR steps. TCR alpha and beta cDNA libraries were sequenced on the Illumina HiSeq platform with custom primers. For the original study's pipeline: Raw reads were processed with MiGEC to extract unique molecular identifiers, and MiXCR was used to determine CDR3 positions. For each individual, recombination models were inferred using an EM algorithm with the repgenHMM and IGoR tools. Shared clonotype analysis was performed with the tcR package in R, normalizing sharing by the product of cloneset sizes. To study raw recombination without the effects of thymic and clonal selection, out-of-frame nonproductive sequences were analyzed. Clones were called with MiXCR by TCRdb after fastp trimmed the public reads at Q25, and only in-frame beta chains were retained. Here each entry gathers all rows of one CDR3 protein and keeps the most common genes and DNA. These V and J calls are TCRdb output, not the study's own analysis. For this sample the table gives roughly 690,000 distinct CDR3 sequences, of which 5.5% to 7.5% were detected only once. The ten top clones hold 1.5% to 2% of the sample.

A few counts support this clonotype. The antigen this receptor binds is unknown. Per-base qualities were not stored, and no clone one base away is much larger. All donors were healthy Caucasians. Three unrelated non-twin adults were also sequenced: a male aged 18 to 30, a male aged 50 to 60 and a female aged 50 to 60. Miltenyi CD45RO+ enrichment and human naive T-cell isolation kits were used to isolate memory (CD45RO+) and naive T cells from PBMC. V is shortened by 0 bases, J by 7 bases, and the region joining them spans 19 bases. The germline V gene (reference sequence) supplies CDR1 LGHDT and CDR2 YNNKEL. Including the terminal cysteine and valine, the CDR3 comprises 16 residues. Only the CDR3 region is kept as DNA, spanning 48 bases read in frame from base 1.

The chain uses TRBV3-1 and TRBJ2-7; perhaps TRBD2 is the D gene, with 6 bases matching. This receptor was taken from a man between 18 and 35 years old in good health. Sequencing was done on a sample of naive T cells sorted from blood. What the cell subset or site label conveys for this sample: cells isolated with a human naive T-cell isolation kit. Here is the DNA: TGTGCCAGCAGCCAAGATGGGCGGGATTGTCTGGTGGAGCAGTACGTC. Translated, this gives CASSQDGRDCLVEQYV.